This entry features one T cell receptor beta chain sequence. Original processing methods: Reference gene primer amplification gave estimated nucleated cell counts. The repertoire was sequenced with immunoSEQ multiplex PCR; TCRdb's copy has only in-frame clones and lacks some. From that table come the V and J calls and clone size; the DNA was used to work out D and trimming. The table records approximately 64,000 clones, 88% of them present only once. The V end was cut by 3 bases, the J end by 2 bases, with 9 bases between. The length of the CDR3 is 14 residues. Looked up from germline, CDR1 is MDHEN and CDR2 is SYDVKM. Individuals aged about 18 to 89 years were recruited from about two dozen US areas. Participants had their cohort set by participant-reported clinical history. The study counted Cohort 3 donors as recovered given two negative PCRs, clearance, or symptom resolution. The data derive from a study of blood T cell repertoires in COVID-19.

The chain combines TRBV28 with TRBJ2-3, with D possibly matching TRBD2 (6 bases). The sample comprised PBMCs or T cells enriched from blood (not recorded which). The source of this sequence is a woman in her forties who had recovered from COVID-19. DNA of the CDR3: TGTGCCAGCAGTTTCTCGGGGGTCACAGATACGCAGTATTTT. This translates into CASSFSGVTDTQYF.